This record looks at one T cell receptor (beta chain) sequence and its context. There is no known antigen for this receptor. Per-base quality was not reported, and no clone a single base away is much larger than it. The CDR3 regions of human TCRbeta chains were analyzed by immunosequencing. The original methods were these. Repertoire TCRs were checked for matches against a reference library of SARS-CoV-2-specific TCRs that had been generated using the MIRA antigen-specificity platform. Breadth meant the fraction of unique TCRs that were SARS-CoV-2-associated, whereas depth meant the fraction of total T cells that were SARS-CoV-2-associated. Using the MIRA data, each spike-specific TCR was mapped to the spike region that the TCR reacts to and placed in a CD4 or CD8 class. Log10-transformed breadth and depth values were compared by one-way ANOVA with Sidak's multiple comparisons tests. The table comes from immuneACCESS by way of TCRdb, which keeps in-frame sequences with V and J called. Part of the clones is missing from these tables; in studies checked, under half for an unresolved V gene and the rest for unknown reasons. The V and J calls and the clone size are those of that table, but D and trimming were determined from the DNA. The sample table holds roughly 260,000 clones, of which approximately 93% were seen once. The ten top clones hold around 0.6% of the sample.

The sample's time point label, decoded: baseline before first vaccination. Vaccinee samples came from UK trials COV001 and COV002, including a single-blind randomized controlled phase 2/3 trial of AZD1222 (ChAdOx1 nCoV-19) in healthy adults. Trial participant PBMC samples were collected at day 0 and day 28 after the second dose for TCRbeta chain sequencing. This entry belongs to a study of T cell responses to AZD1222 COVID-19 vaccine (dated by TCRdb to 2020 to 2023). With respect to the entire study: Because spike-specific TCR depth and breadth did not differ between the two schedules, AZD1222 recipients who got a second dose at roughly 4 weeks were pooled with those who got a second dose at roughly 12 weeks. Enrollment into the trials was organized by age into subgroups of 18-55, 56-69 and 70-plus years, and those subgroups contained about 150, 27 and 61 TCR-sequenced participants, respectively. TCR sequencing was performed for roughly 250 trial participants, of whom about 200 were given two doses of AZD1222 and 26 were given two doses of MenACWY control vaccine.

Overall results and qualifications from the work: Because no day 14 peak-response samples were available, repertoires were characterized only after the peak T cell response. Conclusions about previously exposed vaccinees are limited because only five to seven AZD1222 recipients were SARS-CoV-2 seropositive at baseline. Epitopes outside the regions mutated in the B.1.351 and B.1.1.7 variants were reportedly recognized by nearly half of the unique spike-specific TCRs. After two AZD1222 doses, spike-specific TCR breadth and depth were significantly higher than at day 0 and than in MenACWY recipients. Vaccine-associated CD4 TCRs spanned the whole spike protein, with dominant responses in regions 160-218 and 743-854. In the small 56-69-year group, the increase in depth fell short of significance, most likely because of low power. Participants were mostly white British and included more females than males, and it was suggested by the authors that clonal diversity may have been underestimated.

The TCR originated in an adult in good health. Sequencing was performed on peripheral blood, taken on day 0 of AZD1222 vaccination.

CDR3 protein: CASSLEDRGYNEQFF. In nucleotides, the sequence is TGTGCCAGCAGCTTGGAAGACAGGGGCTACAATGAGCAGTTCTTC. This chain is built from TRBV5-5 and TRBJ2-1, with 8 bases matching TRBD1. The germline V gene (reference sequence) yields SGHKS for CDR1 and YYEKEE for CDR2. Ends trimmed: V by 0 bases, J by 3 bases; bases unmatched to a gene: 2. CDR3 length: 15 amino acids, cysteine to phenylalanine. The CDR3 DNA has 45 bases and is translated from base 1.